This TCR beta chain was documented in a study of beta chain features in type 1 diabetes. CDR3 size: 13 residues. The germline CDR1 and CDR2 sequences are MNHNY and SVGAGI (reference sequence). V was trimmed by 4 bases and J by 5 bases, leaving 9 bases between them. The study reverse transcribed the entire isolated RNA, so it sequenced expressed TCRB transcripts. Assay used: immunoSEQ multiplex PCR; TCRdb lists only in-frame clones, some missing. The sample carries roughly 730,000 clones, 13% recorded once. This clone was counted a few times. Its specificity is unknown. General study points: Within each of all four CD4+ subsets, Type 1 diabetes patients had TCRB CDR3s that were moderately but significantly shorter.

The sequenced sample was naive CD4+ T cells from blood. This rearrangement joins TRBV6-6 to TRBJ1-5, with unresolved D. This clonotype originated in a man younger than 30 with type 1 diabetes. CDR3 amino acids: CASSSVQYQPQHF. CDR3 sequence (DNA): TGTGCCAGCAGTTCGGTGCAGTATCAGCCCCAGCATTTT.